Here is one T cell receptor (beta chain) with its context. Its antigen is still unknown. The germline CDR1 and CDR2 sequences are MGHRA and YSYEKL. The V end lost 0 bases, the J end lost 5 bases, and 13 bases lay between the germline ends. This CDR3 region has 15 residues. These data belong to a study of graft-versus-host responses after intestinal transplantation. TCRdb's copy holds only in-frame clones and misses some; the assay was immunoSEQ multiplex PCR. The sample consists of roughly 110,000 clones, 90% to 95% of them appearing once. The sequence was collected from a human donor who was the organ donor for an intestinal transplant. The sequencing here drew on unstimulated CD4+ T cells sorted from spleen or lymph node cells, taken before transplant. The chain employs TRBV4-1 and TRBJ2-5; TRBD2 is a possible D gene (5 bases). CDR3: CASSQDTPRGETQYF. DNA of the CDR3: TGCGCCAGCAGCCAAGATACCCCTCGAGGGGAGACCCAGTACTTC.